Presented here are 14 T cell receptor beta chains from one specimen sequenced in a study of T cell responses to AZD1222 COVID-19 vaccine. Sequencing was performed with immunoSEQ multiplex PCR; in TCRdb, only in-frame clones are kept and a portion is missing. The sample includes about 140,000 clones, 90% of them seen just once. Here the sequenced sample was peripheral blood, taken on day 0 of AZD1222 vaccination. All receptors come from an adult in good health.

This sequence joins TRBV4-1 and TRBJ2-3, with a weak D call TRBD1 (5 bases). The germline gives CDR1 MGHRA, CDR2 YSYEKL. The CDR3 length is 15 residues. With 1 base removed from V and 3 bases from J, the gap between germline ends came to 11 bases. Written as DNA, the CDR3 is TGCGCCAGCAGCCAAGCCGGAGACAGAACAGATACGCAGTATTTT. Translation gives CASSQAGDRTDTQYF.

The chain employs TRBV21-1 and TRBJ2-7; whether TRBD1, the table's D call, matches the DNA was not checked. TRBV21-1 is a pseudogene segment. The CDR3 has 17 amino acids. CDR3 bases: TGTGCCAGCAGCGTTCGGCCTGGGGGACAGAACAAATACGAGCAGTACTTC. Residues: CASSVRPGGQNKYEQYF.

The V call is TRBV29-1, the J call TRBJ1-4; D may be TRBD1 (6 bases). The CDR3 contains 13 residues. Trimming cost V 5 bases and J 5 bases, with 12 bases left between them. Per the germline V gene, CDR1 is SQVTM and CDR2 is ANQGSEA. The DNA for the CDR3 is TGCAGCGTTAGCAGGGGCGTGAATGAAAAACTGTTTTTT. The encoded protein is CSVSRGVNEKLFF.

The chain combines TRBV7-9 with TRBJ2-7; D is uncertain. Germline V gene lookup returns CDR1 SEHNR and CDR2 FQNEAQ (reference sequence). Trimming cost V 6 bases and J 0 bases, with 15 bases left between them. The CDR3 length is 15 residues. The CDR3, as DNA: TGTGCCAGCAGTCATCCAGGATGGAGCTCCTACGAGCAGTACTTC. Translated, it gives CASSHPGWSSYEQYF.

This chain joins TRBV6-5 and TRBJ1-5; tentatively, D is TRBD1 (5 bases). V dropped 0 bases and J dropped 4 bases, with 10 bases sitting between them. Germline lookup yields CDR1 MNHEY and CDR2 SVGAGI. The CDR3 sequence is 15 residues long. CDR3 sequence: CASSYSGTLNQPQHF. CDR3 nucleotide sequence: TGTGCCAGCAGTTACTCGGGGACCCTAAATCAGCCCCAGCATTTT.

CDR3 DNA: TGTGCCAGCAGCCTCGACAATGAGCAGTTCTTC. It codes for CASSLDNEQFF. The rearrangement uses TRBV7-9 and TRBJ2-1; unclear D gene. This CDR3 region has 11 residues. Germline V gives CDR1 SEHNR, CDR2 FQNEAQ (reference sequence). Trimming shortened V by 5 bases and J by 5 bases, and 4 bases separated the two germline ends.

J is TRBJ2-3 and V is TRBV10-3, with D possibly being TRBD1 or TRBD2 (6 bases each). The CDR3 is made up of 18 amino acids. Germline CDR1 is ENHRY and CDR2 is SYGVKD. V lost 6 bases to trimming and J lost 0 bases, with 22 bases between them. Written as DNA, the CDR3 is TGTGCCATCAGGAATGAACCACAGGGAGGAAGAAGCACAGATACGCAGTATTTT. It yields the protein CAIRNEPQGGRSTDTQYF.

The gene calls are TRBV7-9 and TRBJ2-7; D possibly uses TRBD1 or TRBD2 (5 bases each). V shed 3 bases and J shed 3 bases, with 18 bases lying between them. The CDR3 length is 16 residues. Germline CDR1 SEHNR, CDR2 FQNEAQ (reference sequence). This CDR3 reads CASSFSRGAGGYEQYF. In DNA form, the CDR3 reads TGTGCCAGCAGCTTCTCGAGGGGCGCCGGAGGCTACGAGCAGTACTTC.

J is TRBJ2-2 and V is TRBV7-9; unclear D gene. V dropped 7 bases and J dropped 2 bases, with 17 bases sitting between them. Per germline, CDR1 SEHNR and CDR2 FQNEAQ (reference sequence). The CDR3 contains 16 residues. As DNA, the CDR3 is TGTGCCAGCATAAGGACCCGCGCCGCTAACACCGGGGAGCTGTTTTTT. Protein product: CASIRTRAANTGELFF.

This clone was detected only once. The chain recombines TRBV7-2 with TRBJ1-2; 7 bases map to TRBD1. This CDR3 has 18 residues. Germline-derived CDR1 and CDR2 are SGHTA and FQGNSA. V lost 4 bases, J lost 0 bases, and 14 bases stayed unmatched. For the CDR3, the DNA is TGTGCCAGCAGCTCGACGCAGAGACAGGGCTCCTCTAACTATGGCTACACCTTC. Translated: CASSSTQRQGSSNYGYTF. Full variable domain (rest looked up from reference TRBV7-2 and TRBJ1-2): GAGVSQSPSNKVTEKGKDVELRCDPISGHTALYWYRQSLGQGLEFLIYFQGNSAPDKSGLPSDRFSAERTGGSVSTLTIQRTQQEDSAVYLCASSSTQRQGSSNYGYTFGSGTRLTVV.

The chain couples TRBV9 to TRBJ2-1; TRBD2 aligns across 11 bases. The CDR3 sequence is 17 residues long. Germline V gives CDR1 SGDLS, CDR2 YYNGEE. V shed 1 base and J 5 bases; nucleotides not matched to a gene: 8. The CDR3 DNA reads TGTGCCAGCAGCGTAATAACCGGGACTAGCGGCAACAATGAGCAGTTCTTC. Amino acids: CASSVITGTSGNNEQFF.

This clone showed up just once. The chain is built from TRBV18 and TRBJ2-3; TRBD2 matches 8 bases. Per the germline V gene, CDR1 is KGHSH and CDR2 is LQKENI. CDR3 size: 16 residues. After removal of 2 bases from V and 2 bases from J, the junction contained 6 bases not matched to a gene. As DNA, the CDR3 is TGTGCCAGCTCACCAAATAACGGGAGGGCCACAGATACGCAGTATTTT. It yields the protein CASSPNNGRATDTQYF.

The chain is built from TRBV14 and TRBJ2-3, with D unresolved. V lost 5 bases and J lost 1, with 7 bases in between. Germline V CDR1 and CDR2: SGHDN, FVKESK. CDR3 length: 13 residues. The CDR3 bases are TGTGCCAGCAGCTTCCTAGGCACAGATACGCAGTATTTT. Amino acid sequence: CASSFLGTDTQYF. Full variable domain (remainder filled in from reference TRBV14 and TRBJ2-3): EAGVTQFPSHSVIEKGQTVTLRCDPISGHDNLYWYRRVMGKEIKFLLHFVKESKQDESGMPNNRFLAERTGGTYSTLKVQPAELEDSGVYFCASSFLGTDTQYFGPGTRLTVL.

V gene TRBV12-3 or TRBV12-4 combines with J gene TRBJ1-1; D is undetermined. This CDR3 contains 12 residues. V dropped 0 bases and J dropped 6 bases, with 5 bases sitting between them. In DNA form, the CDR3 reads TGTGCCAGCAGTTTAGCGCTTGCTGAAGCTTTCTTT. This translates into CASSLALAEAFF.